The following is a T cell receptor beta chain sequence with its context. This sample is part of a study of radiation and T cells in renal cell carcinoma. The time point was: baseline pretreatment blood. The treatment here: 15 Gy SBRT to primary tumor, nephrectomy 4 weeks later. Profiling relied on immunoSEQ multiplex PCR, and the TCRdb table lists in-frame clones only, not all of them. This table has 140,000 to 150,000 clones, roughly nine tenths appearing once. The clonotype comes from a woman between 70 and 85 years old with renal cell carcinoma. Sequenced material: blood, taken from a patient whose treatment included radiotherapy and nephrectomy.

The CDR3 loop is CASSVASGGAWETQYF. CDR3 DNA sequence: TGTGCCAGCAGCGTAGCTAGCGGGGGGGCCTGGGAGACCCAGTACTTC. The chain joins TRBV9 to TRBJ2-5; 12 bases match TRBD2. The CDR3 is made up of 16 amino acids. V trimming: 0 bases; J trimming: 5 bases; junction bases outside the gene matches: 5. Germline loops: CDR1 SGDLS, CDR2 YYNGEE.